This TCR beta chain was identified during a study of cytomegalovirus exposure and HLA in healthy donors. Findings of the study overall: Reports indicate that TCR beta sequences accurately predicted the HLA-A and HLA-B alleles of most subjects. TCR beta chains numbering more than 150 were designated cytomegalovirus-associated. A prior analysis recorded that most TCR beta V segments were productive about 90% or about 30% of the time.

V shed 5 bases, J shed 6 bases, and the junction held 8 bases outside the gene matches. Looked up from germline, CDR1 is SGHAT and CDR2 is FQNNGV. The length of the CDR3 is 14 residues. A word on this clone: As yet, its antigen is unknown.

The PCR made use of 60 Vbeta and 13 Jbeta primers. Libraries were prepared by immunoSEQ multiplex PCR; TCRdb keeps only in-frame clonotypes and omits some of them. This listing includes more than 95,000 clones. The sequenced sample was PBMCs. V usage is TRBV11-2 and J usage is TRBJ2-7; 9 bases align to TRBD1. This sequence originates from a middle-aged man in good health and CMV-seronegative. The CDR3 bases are TGTGCCAGCAGCCAAGGACAGGGGATAAGCGAGCAGTACTTC. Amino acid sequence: CASSQGQGISEQYF.